This T cell receptor (beta chain) was recorded in a study of blood T cells in healthy people across ages. Overall study: Template switching retrieved approximately one barcoded beta molecule for each two T cells. Points from the study as a whole: The unknown donor CMV status may have confounded expanded clonotype changes. Older age went with lower TCR beta diversity per million T cells, in a roughly linear way.

Remarks on this clonotype: What it binds is not known.

Primed by a sample-barcoded 5' primer and a J-beta primer mix, a second PCR proceeded for 7 to 11 cycles. All cDNA molecules were each tagged by a template-switch adaptor with 12 random nucleotides. TCRdb processed the 5' RACE reads anew with MiXCR; each CDR3 protein has one entry. Of hundreds of thousands of distinct CDR3 sequences in the sample, 46% are singletons; the top ten hold roughly 20%. The CDR3 consists of 18 residues. Germline V gene lookup returns CDR1 KGHSH and CDR2 LQKENI. The material sequenced was blood. The J gene is TRBJ2-5, the V gene TRBV18, with 12 bases matching TRBD2. Matching the DNA end better, TRBJ2-7 makes the J call doubtful. This sequence originates from a man of 80 years or more in good health. CDR3 DNA sequence: TGTGCCAGCTCACTCTCCCGACTAGCGGGAGTGGTCTCCTACGAGCAGTACTTC. It yields the protein CASSLSRLAGVVSYEQYF.